This T cell receptor (beta chain) was recovered during a study of cytomegalovirus exposure and HLA in healthy donors. Study at large: Earlier, roughly 120 million unique TCR beta sequences were recovered from around 200 million T cells by an analysis.

It was with 60 Vbeta and 13 Jbeta primers that the PCR ran. Data came from immunoSEQ multiplex PCR; TCRdb stores just in-frame clones and leaves some out. Its listing shows under 90,000 clones. Trimming cost V 2 bases and J 1 base, with 9 bases left between them. CDR3 size: 14 residues. The germline V gene has CDR1 SGDLS and CDR2 YYNGEE. The V gene is TRBV9, the J gene TRBJ1-1; no reliable D call. The material sequenced was PBMCs. The sequence was collected from a man aged 45-65 years in good health and CMV-seropositive. The CDR3 nucleotides are TGTGCCAGCAGCGTTGGACTACAGAACACTGAAGCTTTCTTT. Protein: CASSVGLQNTEAFF.